Detailed here is one TCR beta chain. Its antigen is unidentified. Profiled with immunoSEQ multiplex PCR; TCRdb holds only in-frame clones, not every one. The sample yields 800,000 to 1,200,000 clones, about 84% seen once. The data were obtained in a study of shared clonotypes between healthy human individuals. Whole-study findings and limits: Sharing across a few donors was seen in 4% to 6.5% of naive CD4 clonotypes.

Sequencing was carried out using memory CD4+ T cells from PBMCs. Documented subset: CD45RA-negative fraction. This receptor was taken from a man aged 18 to 35 in good health. Some clones in this sample may be carry-over from other donors' samples.

The CDR3, as DNA: TGTGCCAGCAGTCCGGACAGGGCTCAGCCCCAGCATTTT. It encodes CASSPDRAQPQHF. The chain couples TRBV28 to TRBJ1-5, with 8 bases matching TRBD1. CDR1 is MDHEN, CDR2 SYDVKM, per germline. The trim removed 5 bases at V and 6 bases at J, leaving 3 bases unmatched. This CDR3 is built from 13 residues.